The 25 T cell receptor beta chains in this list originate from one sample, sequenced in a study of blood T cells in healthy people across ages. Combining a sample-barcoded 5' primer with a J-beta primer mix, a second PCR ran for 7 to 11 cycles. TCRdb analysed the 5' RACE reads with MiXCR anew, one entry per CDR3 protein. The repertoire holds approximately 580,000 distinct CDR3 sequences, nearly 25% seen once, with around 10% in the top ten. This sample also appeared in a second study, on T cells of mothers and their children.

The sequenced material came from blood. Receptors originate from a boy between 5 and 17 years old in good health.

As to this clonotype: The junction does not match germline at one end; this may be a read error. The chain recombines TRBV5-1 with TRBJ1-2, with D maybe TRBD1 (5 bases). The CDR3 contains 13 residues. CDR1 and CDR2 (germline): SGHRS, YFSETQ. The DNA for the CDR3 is TGCGCCAGCGGGGGGAGAGAGAACTATGGCTACCCCTTC. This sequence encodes CASGGRENYGYPF.

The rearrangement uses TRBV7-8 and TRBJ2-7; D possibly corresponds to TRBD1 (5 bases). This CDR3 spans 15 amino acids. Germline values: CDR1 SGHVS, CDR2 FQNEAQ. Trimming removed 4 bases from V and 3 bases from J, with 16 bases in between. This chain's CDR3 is CASSSLPDSVYEQYF. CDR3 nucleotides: TGTGCCAGCAGCTCTCTACCAGACAGCGTCTACGAGCAGTACTTC.

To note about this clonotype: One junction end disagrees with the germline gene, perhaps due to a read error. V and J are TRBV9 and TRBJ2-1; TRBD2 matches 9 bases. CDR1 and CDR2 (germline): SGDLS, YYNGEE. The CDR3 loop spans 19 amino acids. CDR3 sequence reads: CASSVVGSGGPSSYNEQFF. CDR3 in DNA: TGTGCCAGCAGCGTAGTCGGTAGCGGGGGACCCAGCTCCTACAATGAGCAATTCTTC. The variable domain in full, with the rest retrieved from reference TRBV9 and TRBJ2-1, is DSGVTQTPKHLITATGQRVTLRCSPRSGDLSVYWYQQSLDQGLQFLIQYYNGEERAKGNILERFSAQQFPDLHSELNLSSLELGDSALYFCASSVVGSGGPSSYNEQFFGPGTRLTVL.

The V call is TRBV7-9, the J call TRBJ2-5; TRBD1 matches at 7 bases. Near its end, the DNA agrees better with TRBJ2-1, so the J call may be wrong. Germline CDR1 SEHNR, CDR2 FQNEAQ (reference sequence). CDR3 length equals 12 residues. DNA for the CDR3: TGTGCCAGCAACGGACAGGAATCAGAGCAGTTCTTC. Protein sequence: CASNGQESEQFF.

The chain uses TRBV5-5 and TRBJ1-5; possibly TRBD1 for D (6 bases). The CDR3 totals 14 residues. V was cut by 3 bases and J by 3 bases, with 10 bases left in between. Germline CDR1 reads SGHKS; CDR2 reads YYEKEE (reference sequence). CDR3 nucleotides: TGTGCCAGCAGCTCGGACAGCACCAATCAGCCCCAGCATTTT. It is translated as CASSSDSTNQPQHF.

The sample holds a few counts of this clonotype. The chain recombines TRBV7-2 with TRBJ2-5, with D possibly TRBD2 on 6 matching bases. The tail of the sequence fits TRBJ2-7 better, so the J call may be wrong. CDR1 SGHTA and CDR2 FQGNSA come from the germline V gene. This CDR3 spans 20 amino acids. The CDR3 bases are TGTGCCAGCAGCTTAGTATATCCCCCCCAGGAGCAGGAGGGAACCTACGAGCAGTACTTC. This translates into CASSLVYPPQEQEGTYEQYF.

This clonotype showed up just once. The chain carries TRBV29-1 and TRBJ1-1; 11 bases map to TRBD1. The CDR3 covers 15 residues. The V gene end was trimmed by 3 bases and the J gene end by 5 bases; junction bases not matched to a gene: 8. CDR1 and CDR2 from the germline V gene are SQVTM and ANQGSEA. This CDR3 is CSVDTLGQGGTEAFF. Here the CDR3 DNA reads TGCAGCGTTGACACCCTGGGACAGGGGGGAACTGAAGCTTTCTTT.

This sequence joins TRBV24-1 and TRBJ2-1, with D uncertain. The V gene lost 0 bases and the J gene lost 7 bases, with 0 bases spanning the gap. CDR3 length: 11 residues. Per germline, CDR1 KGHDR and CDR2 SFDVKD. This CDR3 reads CATSDLNEQFF. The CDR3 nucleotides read TGTGCCACCAGTGATTTGAATGAGCAGTTCTTC.

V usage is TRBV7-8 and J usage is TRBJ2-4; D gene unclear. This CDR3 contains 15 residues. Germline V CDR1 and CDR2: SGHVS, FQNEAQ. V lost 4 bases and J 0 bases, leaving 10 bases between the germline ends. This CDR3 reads CASSSARLAKNIQYF. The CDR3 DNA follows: TGTGCCAGCAGCTCTGCCCGGCTAGCCAAAAACATTCAGTACTTC. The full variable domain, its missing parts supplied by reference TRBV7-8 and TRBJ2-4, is GAGVSQSPRYKVAKRGQDVALRCDPISGHVSLFWYQQALGQGPEFLTYFQNEAQLDKSGLPSDRFFAERPEGSVSTLKIQRTQQEDSAVYLCASSSARLAKNIQYFGAGTRLSVL.

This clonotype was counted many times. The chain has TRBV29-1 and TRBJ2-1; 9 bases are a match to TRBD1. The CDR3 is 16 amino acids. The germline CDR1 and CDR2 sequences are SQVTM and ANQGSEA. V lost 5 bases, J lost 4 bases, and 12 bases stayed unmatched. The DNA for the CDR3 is TGCAGCGTTCCGGGACAGGGATTTTTCAGATACAATGAGCAGTTCTTC. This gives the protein CSVPGQGFFRYNEQFF.

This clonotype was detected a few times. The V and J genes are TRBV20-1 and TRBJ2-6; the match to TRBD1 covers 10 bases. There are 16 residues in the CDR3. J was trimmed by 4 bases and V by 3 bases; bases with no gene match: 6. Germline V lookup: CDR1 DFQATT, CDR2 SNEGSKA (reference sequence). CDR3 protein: CSARGQGIAGANVLTF. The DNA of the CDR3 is TGCAGTGCTAGGGGACAGGGGATTGCAGGGGCCAACGTCCTGACTTTC.

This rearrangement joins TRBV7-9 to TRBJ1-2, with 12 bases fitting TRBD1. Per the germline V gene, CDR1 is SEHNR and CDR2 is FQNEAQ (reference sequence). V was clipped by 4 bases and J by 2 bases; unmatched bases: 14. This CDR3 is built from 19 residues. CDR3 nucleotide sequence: TGTGCCAGCAGCTCCCAAACGGGACAGGGGGCAGTTAAGAACTATGGCTACACCTTC. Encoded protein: CASSSQTGQGAVKNYGYTF.

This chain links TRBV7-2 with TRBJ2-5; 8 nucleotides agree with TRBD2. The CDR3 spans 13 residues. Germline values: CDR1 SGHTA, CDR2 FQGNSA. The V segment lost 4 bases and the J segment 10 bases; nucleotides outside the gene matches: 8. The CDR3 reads CASSSFGREGQYF. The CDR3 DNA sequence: TGTGCCAGCAGCTCTTTCGGACGGGAGGGCCAGTACTTC.

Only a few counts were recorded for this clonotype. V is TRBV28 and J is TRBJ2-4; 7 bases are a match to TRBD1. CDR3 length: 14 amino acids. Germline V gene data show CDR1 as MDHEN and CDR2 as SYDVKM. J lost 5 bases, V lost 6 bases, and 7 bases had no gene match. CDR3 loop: CASSPGTAENIQYF. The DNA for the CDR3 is TGTGCCAGCAGCCCCGGGACAGCTGAAAACATTCAGTACTTC.

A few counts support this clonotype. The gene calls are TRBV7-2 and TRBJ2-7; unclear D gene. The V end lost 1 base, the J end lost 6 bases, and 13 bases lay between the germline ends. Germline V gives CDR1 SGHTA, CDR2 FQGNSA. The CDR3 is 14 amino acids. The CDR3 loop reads CTSSLVEMGGEQYF. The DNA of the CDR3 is TGTACCAGCAGCTTAGTGGAGATGGGTGGCGAGCAGTACTTC.

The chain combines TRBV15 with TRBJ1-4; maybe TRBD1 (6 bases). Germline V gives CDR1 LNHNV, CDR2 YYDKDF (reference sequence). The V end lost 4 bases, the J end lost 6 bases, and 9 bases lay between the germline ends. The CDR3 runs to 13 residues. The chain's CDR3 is CATSNRGHEKLFF. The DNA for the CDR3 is TGTGCCACCAGCAATCGGGGGCATGAAAAACTGTTTTTT.

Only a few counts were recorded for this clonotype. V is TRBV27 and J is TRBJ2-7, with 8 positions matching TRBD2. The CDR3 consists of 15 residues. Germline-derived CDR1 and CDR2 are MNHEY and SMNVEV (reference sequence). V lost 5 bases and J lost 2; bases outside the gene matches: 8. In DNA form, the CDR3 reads TGTGCCAGCAGTCCCATAGCGGGGATCCCCTACGAGCAGTACTTC. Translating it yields CASSPIAGIPYEQYF.

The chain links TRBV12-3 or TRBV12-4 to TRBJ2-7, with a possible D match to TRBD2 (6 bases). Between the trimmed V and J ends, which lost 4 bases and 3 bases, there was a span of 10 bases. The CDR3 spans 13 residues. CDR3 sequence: CASSWQGGYEQYF. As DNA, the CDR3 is TGTGCCAGCAGTTGGCAGGGAGGCTACGAGCAGTACTTC.

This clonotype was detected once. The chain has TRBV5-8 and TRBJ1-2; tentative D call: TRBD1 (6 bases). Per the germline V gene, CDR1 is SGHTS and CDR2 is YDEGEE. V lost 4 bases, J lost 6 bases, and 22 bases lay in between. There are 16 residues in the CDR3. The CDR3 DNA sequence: TGTGCCAGCAGCCTACTGGGGGCCTGGCCGTTGAATGGCTACACCTTC. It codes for CASSLLGAWPLNGYTF.

The CDR3 region is CATRTGASSAGELFF. CDR3 nucleotides: TGCGCCACCAGGACCGGGGCTAGTAGCGCCGGGGAGCTGTTTTTT. The genes are TRBV5-1 and TRBJ2-2; D is possibly TRBD1 or TRBD2 (5 bases each). This CDR3 is 15 amino acids long. Germline CDR1 and CDR2: SGHRS and YFSETQ. The V end was cut by 9 bases, the J end by 6 bases, with 21 bases between.

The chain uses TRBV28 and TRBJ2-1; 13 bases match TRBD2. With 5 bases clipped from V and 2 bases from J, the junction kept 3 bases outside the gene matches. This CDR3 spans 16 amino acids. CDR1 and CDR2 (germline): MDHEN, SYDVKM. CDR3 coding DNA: TGTGCCAGCAGTCTGGGACTAGCGGGACCCTACAATGAGCAGTTCTTC. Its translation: CASSLGLAGPYNEQFF. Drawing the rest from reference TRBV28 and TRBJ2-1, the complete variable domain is DVKVTQSSRYLVKRTGEKVFLECVQDMDHENMFWYRQDPGLGLRLIYFSYDVKMKEKGDIPEGYSVSREKKERFSLILESASTNQTSMYLCASSLGLAGPYNEQFFGPGTRLTVL.

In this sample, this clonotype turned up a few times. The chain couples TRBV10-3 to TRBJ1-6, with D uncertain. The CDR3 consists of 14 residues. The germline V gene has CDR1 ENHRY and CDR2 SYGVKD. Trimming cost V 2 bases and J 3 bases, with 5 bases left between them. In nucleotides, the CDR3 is TGTGCCATCAGTGAGATGGACTATAATTCACCCCTCCACTTT. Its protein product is CAISEMDYNSPLHF.

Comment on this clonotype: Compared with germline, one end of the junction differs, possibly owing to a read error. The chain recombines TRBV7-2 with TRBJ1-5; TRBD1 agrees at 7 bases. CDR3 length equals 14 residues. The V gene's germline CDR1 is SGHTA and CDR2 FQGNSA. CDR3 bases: TGTGCCAGCAGCACGAGACAGGGTGCACAGCCACAGCATTTT. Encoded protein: CASSTRQGAQPQHF. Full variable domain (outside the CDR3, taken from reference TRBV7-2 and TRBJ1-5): GAGVSQSPSNKVTEKGKDVELRCDPISGHTALYWYRQSLGQGLEFLIYFQGNSAPDKSGLPSDRFSAERTGGSVSTLTIQRTQQEDSAVYLCASSTRQGAQPQHFGDGTRLSIL.

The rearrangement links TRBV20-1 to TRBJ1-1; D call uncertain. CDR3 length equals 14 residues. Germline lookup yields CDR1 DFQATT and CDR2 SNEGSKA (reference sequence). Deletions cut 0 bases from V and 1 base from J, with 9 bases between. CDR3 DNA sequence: TGCAGTGCTAGAGATCCCCAGGAGAACACTGAAGCTTTCTTT. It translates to CSARDPQENTEAFF.

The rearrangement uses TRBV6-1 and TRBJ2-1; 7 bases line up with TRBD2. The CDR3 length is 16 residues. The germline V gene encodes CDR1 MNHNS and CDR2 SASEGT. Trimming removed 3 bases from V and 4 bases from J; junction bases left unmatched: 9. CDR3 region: CASSERPSGIYNEQFF. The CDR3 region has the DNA TGTGCCAGCAGTGAGAGACCTAGCGGAATTTACAATGAGCAGTTCTTC.